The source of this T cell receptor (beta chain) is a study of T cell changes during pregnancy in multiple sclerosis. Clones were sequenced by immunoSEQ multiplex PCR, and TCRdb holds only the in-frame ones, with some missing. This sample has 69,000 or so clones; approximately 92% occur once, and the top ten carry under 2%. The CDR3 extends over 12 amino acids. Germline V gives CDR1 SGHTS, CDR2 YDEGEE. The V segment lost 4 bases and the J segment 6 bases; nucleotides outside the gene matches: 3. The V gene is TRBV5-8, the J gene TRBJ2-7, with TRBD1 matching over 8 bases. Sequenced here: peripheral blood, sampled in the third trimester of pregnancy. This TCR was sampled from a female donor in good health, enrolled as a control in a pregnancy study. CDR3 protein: CASSLDRVEQYF. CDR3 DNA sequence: TGTGCCAGCAGCCTGGACAGGGTCGAGCAGTACTTC.